The source of this T cell receptor (beta chain) is a study of T cell changes during pregnancy in multiple sclerosis. The CDR3 has 14 residues. The germline CDR1 and CDR2 sequences are MRHNA and SNTAGT. Germline trimming cut 3 bases from V and 5 bases from J; bases unmatched to any gene: 2. In its sample, this clone was seen a few times. Profiled with immunoSEQ multiplex PCR; TCRdb holds only in-frame clones, not every one. Of tens of thousands of clones detected, about nine tenths appear once; the ten largest clones hold approximately 6.6%. The TCR comes from a female donor with multiple sclerosis, enrolled in a pregnancy study. The chain is built from TRBV6-4 and TRBJ2-1; 9 bases are a match to TRBD2. The source material was CD8+ T cells from peripheral blood mononuclear cells, sampled in the second trimester of pregnancy. CDR3 coding DNA: TGTGCCAGCAGTGAGACTAGCGGACACAATGAGCAGTTCTTC. Its translation is CASSETSGHNEQFF.